This T cell receptor (beta chain) was identified in a study of CD8+ T cells in alopecia areata. On the study more broadly: Those treated were given oral tofacitinib at 5 to 10 mg twice daily. Treatment ran 6 to 18 months, with 6 months of follow-up afterward.

This CDR3 contains 14 residues. Germline V CDR1 and CDR2: KGHSH, LQKENI. V gave up 6 bases and J gave up 3 bases, with 15 bases separating them. Extracted RNA was reverse transcribed into cDNA, the sequencing template. Sequencing used immunoSEQ multiplex PCR; TCRdb keeps in-frame clones, though not all of them. The sample holds 80,000 to 100,000 clones, about 45% seen once. Sorting separated CD4+ and CD8+ T cells out of PBMCs. The sequenced sample consisted of CD4+ T cells sorted from blood. This chain links TRBV18 with TRBJ2-7; D is possibly TRBD1 (6 bases). The origin of this receptor is a human donor with alopecia areata. This CDR3 is CASSPQTGHYEQYF. CDR3 nucleotides: TGTGCCAGCTCGCCTCAGACAGGACACTACGAGCAGTACTTC.